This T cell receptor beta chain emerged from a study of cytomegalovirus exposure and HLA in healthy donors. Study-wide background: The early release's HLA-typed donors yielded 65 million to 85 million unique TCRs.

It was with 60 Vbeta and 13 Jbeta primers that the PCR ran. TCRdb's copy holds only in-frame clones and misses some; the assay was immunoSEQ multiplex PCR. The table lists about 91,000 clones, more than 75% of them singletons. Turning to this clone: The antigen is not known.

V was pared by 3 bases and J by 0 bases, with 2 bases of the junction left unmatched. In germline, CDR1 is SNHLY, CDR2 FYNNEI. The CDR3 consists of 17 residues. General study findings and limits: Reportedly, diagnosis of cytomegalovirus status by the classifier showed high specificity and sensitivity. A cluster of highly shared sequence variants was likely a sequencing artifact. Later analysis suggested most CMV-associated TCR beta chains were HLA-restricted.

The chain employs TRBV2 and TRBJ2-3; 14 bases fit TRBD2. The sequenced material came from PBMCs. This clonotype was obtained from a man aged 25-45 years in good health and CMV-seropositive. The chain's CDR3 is CASSDGTSGGSTDTQYF. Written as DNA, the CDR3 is TGTGCCAGCAGTGACGGGACTAGCGGGGGTAGCACAGATACGCAGTATTTT.